This is a list of T cell receptor beta chains from one sample in a study of Ad26.COV2.S vaccination and SARS-CoV-2 variants. Using immunoSEQ multiplex PCR, the repertoire was profiled, and TCRdb retains in-frame clones only, with some absent. The sample lists 300,000 to 350,000 clones, roughly 90% occurring once. The sample in question was peripheral blood, obtained in a trial of Ad26.COV2.S vaccine versus placebo. These receptors all come from a person aged 18-65 years who received the Ad26.COV2.S COVID-19 vaccine or a placebo. The CDR3 runs from the conserved cysteine through the conserved F or W. The order of the fields is CDR3 length, J gene, D gene, clone size, V gene, CDR3 protein, CDR3 DNA. The D gene is left open where the match is weak. Where a row states a size, it is once, few, many or the class of an expanded clone; other rows omit it.

13 | TRBJ2-6 | . | . | TRBV2 | CASWASGANVLTF | TGTGCCAGCTGGGCCTCTGGGGCCAACGTCCTGACTTTC
13 | TRBJ1-2 | TRBD1 | . | TRBV7-3 | CASSEQGARGYTF | TGTGCCAGCAGCGAACAGGGGGCACGTGGCTACACCTTC
16 | TRBJ2-7 | TRBD1 | . | TRBV24-1 | CATSDRTGTGLYEQYF | TGTGCCACCAGTGATCGAACCGGGACAGGCCTCTACGAGCAGTACTTC
17 | TRBJ2-7 | TRBD2 | . | TRBV18 | CASSPITSTSVNHEQYF | TGTGCCAGCTCACCTATAACCTCGACTAGCGTTAATCACGAGCAGTACTTC
15 | TRBJ1-1 | . | . | TRBV5-6 | CASSLLGARWTEAFF | TGTGCCAGCAGCTTGTTAGGGGCTCGGTGGACTGAAGCTTTCTTT
17 | TRBJ2-2 | TRBD2 | . | TRBV10-1 | CASPRGTSASNTGELFF | TGCGCCAGCCCGAGGGGGACTAGCGCTTCGAACACCGGGGAGCTGTTTTTT
18 | TRBJ2-3 | TRBD2 | . | TRBV6-4 | CASSAGTSGGHSTDTQYF | TGTGCCAGCAGTGCCGGGACTAGCGGGGGCCATAGCACAGATACGCAGTATTTT
17 | TRBJ2-6 | . | . | TRBV28 | CASSYARFHSGANVLTF | TGTGCCAGCAGTTATGCGCGGTTTCATTCCGGGGCCAACGTCCTGACTTTC
17 | TRBJ2-2 | TRBD1 | . | TRBV9 | CASSVARTGANTGELFF | TGTGCCAGCAGCGTGGCTAGGACAGGGGCTAACACCGGGGAGCTGTTTTTT
12 | TRBJ2-1 | . | . | TRBV12-3/TRBV12-4 | CASSLSVYEQFF | TGTGCCAGCAGCTTAAGCGTTTATGAGCAGTTCTTC
14 | TRBJ1-1 | TRBD1 | . | TRBV19 | CASSTLTGGVQAFF | TGTGCCAGTAGTACCCTGACAGGGGGGGTTCAGGCTTTCTTT
16 | TRBJ2-2 | . | . | TRBV10-3 | CAISVRGHPNTGELFF | TGTGCCATCAGTGTCCGGGGACACCCGAACACCGGGGAGCTGTTTTTT
15 | TRBJ2-3 | TRBD1 | . | TRBV4-3 | CASSQDQGAADTQYF | TGCGCCAGCAGCCAAGATCAGGGGGCCGCAGATACGCAGTATTTT
15 | TRBJ1-3 | . | . | TRBV5-6 | CASSLPEGEGNTIYF | TGTGCCAGCAGCCTACCCGAGGGCGAAGGAAACACCATATATTTT
12 | TRBJ2-3 | . | many | TRBV12-3/TRBV12-4 | CASRTGGDTQYF | TGTGCCAGCAGGACTGGGGGGGATACGCAGTATTTT
20 | TRBJ2-1 | TRBD2 | . | TRBV7-3 | CASSLTGGLAGDSSYNEQFF | TGTGCCAGCAGCTTAACCGGGGGACTAGCGGGAGATTCCTCCTACAATGAGCAGTTCTTC
15 | TRBJ2-7 | TRBD1 | . | TRBV7-2 | CASLPWETGTSEQYF | TGTGCCAGCCTCCCGTGGGAGACAGGGACCTCCGAGCAGTACTTC
18 | TRBJ2-2 | TRBD2 | . | TRBV4-1 | CASSQDLFGLAGTGELFF | TGCGCCAGCAGCCAAGATCTATTTGGACTAGCGGGAACCGGGGAGCTGTTTTTT
11 | TRBJ1-1 | . | . | TRBV7-9 | CASKMNTEAFF | TGTGCCAGCAAGATGAACACTGAAGCTTTCTTT
12 | TRBJ2-3 | . | . | TRBV28 | CASSWVPDTQYF | TGTGCCAGCAGTTGGGTACCTGATACGCAGTATTTT
17 | TRBJ1-2 | . | . | TRBV1 | CTSSQAPSGQGVYGYTF | TGCACCAGCAGCCAAGCTCCCTCCGGACAGGGGGTCTATGGCTACACCTTC
12 | TRBJ2-3 | . | . | TRBV6-1 | CASSDPFGAQYF | TGTGCCAGCAGTGATCCGTTCGGGGCGCAGTATTTT
15 | TRBJ2-5 | TRBD1 | . | TRBV5-1 | CASSSRTGVEETQYF | TGCGCCAGCAGCTCCAGGACAGGGGTGGAAGAGACCCAGTACTTC
14 | TRBJ1-1 | . | . | TRBV9 | CASSVDSFNTEAFF | TGTGCCAGCAGCGTAGACAGCTTCAACACTGAAGCTTTCTTT
17 | TRBJ2-2 | . | . | TRBV3-1/TRBV3-2 | CASSQDWGNRHTGELFF | TGTGCCAGCAGCCAAGATTGGGGGAATCGGCACACCGGGGAGCTGTTTTTT
16 | TRBJ1-1 | . | . | TRBV5-4 | CASTLIGISMNTEAFF | TGTGCCAGCACCTTAATAGGGATATCCATGAACACTGAAGCTTTCTTT
16 | TRBJ2-1 | TRBD2 | . | TRBV24-1 | CATSDQAGPFINEQFF | TGTGCCACCAGTGACCAAGCGGGACCGTTTATTAATGAGCAGTTCTTC
10 | TRBJ2-5 | . | . | TRBV10-1 | CANLVETQYF | TGCGCCAACCTGGTAGAGACCCAGTACTTC
14 | TRBJ2-7 | TRBD2 | . | TRBV7-9 | CASSSSGVYYEQYF | TGTGCCAGCAGCAGTAGCGGGGTCTACTACGAGCAGTACTTC
13 | TRBJ1-2 | . | . | TRBV28 | CASTRGEPYGYTF | TGTGCCAGCACCCGAGGGGAACCCTATGGCTACACCTTC
12 | TRBJ1-2 | . | . | TRBV12-3/TRBV12-4 | CASSSTGGGYTF | TGTGCCAGCAGTTCGACGGGCGGTGGCTACACCTTC
17 | TRBJ2-3 | . | . | TRBV3-1/TRBV3-2 | CASSQDRGGGSPDTQYF | TGTGCCAGCAGCCAAGATCGAGGGGGCGGGAGTCCAGATACGCAGTATTTT
15 | TRBJ2-2 | . | . | TRBV19 | CASIERAGNTGELFF | TGTGCCAGTATAGAGAGAGCCGGCAACACCGGGGAGCTGTTTTTT
16 | TRBJ2-1 | . | . | TRBV18 | CASSPRQGFSYNEQFF | TGTGCCAGCTCACCCCGTCAAGGGTTCTCCTACAATGAGCAGTTCTTC
14 | TRBJ1-2 | . | . | TRBV28 | CASSPGDAFYGYTF | TGTGCCAGCAGTCCGGGAGACGCGTTCTATGGCTACACCTTC
19 | TRBJ2-2 | . | . | TRBV28 | CASSFPRRGQPLNTGELFF | TGTGCCAGCAGTTTTCCAAGAAGGGGCCAACCACTAAACACCGGGGAGCTGTTTTTT
18 | TRBJ2-2 | TRBD2 | . | TRBV6-2/TRBV6-3 | CASSATSGRGGNTGELFF | TGTGCCAGCAGTGCGACTAGCGGGAGAGGAGGGAACACCGGGGAGCTGTTTTTT
14 | TRBJ2-7 | . | . | TRBV6-5 | CASSYAGPSYEQYF | TGTGCCAGCAGTTACGCAGGGCCCTCCTACGAGCAGTACTTC
15 | TRBJ2-7 | TRBD2 | . | TRBV10-1 | CASSDSGGALHEQYF | TGCGCCAGCAGTGACAGCGGGGGGGCCCTCCACGAGCAGTACTTC
18 | TRBJ2-7 | . | . | TRBV11-2 | CASSSWMVTQGGTYEQYF | TGTGCCAGCAGCTCTTGGATGGTGACGCAGGGGGGGACCTACGAGCAGTACTTC
14 | TRBJ2-7 | TRBD2 | few | TRBV24-1 | CATSERGNSYEQYF | TGTGCCACCAGTGAGCGGGGGAACTCCTACGAGCAGTACTTC
12 | TRBJ2-5 | . | . | TRBV28 | CASSLLGETQYF | TGTGCCAGCAGTTTACTAGGGGAGACCCAGTACTTC
15 | TRBJ2-7 | . | . | TRBV28 | CASMEVGLQGGEQYF | TGTGCCAGCATGGAGGTCGGCCTACAGGGAGGAGAGCAGTACTTC
13 | TRBJ1-3 | . | . | TRBV3-1/TRBV3-2 | CASSQAVGNTIYF | TGTGCCAGCAGCCAAGCCGTTGGAAACACCATATATTTT
15 | TRBJ1-6 | TRBD1 | . | TRBV9 | CASSPRTGSNSPLHF | TGTGCCAGCAGCCCCCGGACAGGGAGCAATTCACCCCTCCACTTT
13 | TRBJ2-7 | . | . | TRBV27 | CASTIGPRHEQYF | TGTGCCAGCACCATTGGGCCAAGGCACGAGCAGTACTTC
13 | TRBJ2-7 | . | . | TRBV12-3/TRBV12-4 | CASSLSGFYEQYF | TGTGCCAGCAGTTTGTCCGGATTCTACGAGCAGTACTTC
16 | TRBJ2-1 | TRBD1 | . | TRBV7-3 | CASSSGTGGSYNEQFF | TGTGCCAGCAGCAGTGGGACAGGGGGCTCCTACAATGAGCAGTTCTTC
14 | TRBJ2-7 | . | few | TRBV5-1 | CASSLAQVSYEQYF | TGCGCCAGCAGCTTGGCACAGGTCTCCTACGAGCAGTACTTC
16 | TRBJ1-5 | TRBD1 | once | TRBV6-2/TRBV6-3 | CASSLAGQGFNQPQHF | TGTGCCAGCAGCCTAGCGGGACAGGGGTTCAATCAGCCCCAGCATTTT
14 | TRBJ2-1 | TRBD1 | once | TRBV19 | CASTRTGPYNEQFF | TGTGCCAGTACCCGGACAGGGCCCTACAATGAGCAGTTCTTC
14 | TRBJ1-1 | . | . | TRBV4-2 | CASSQDLLRPEAFF | TGTGCCAGCAGCCAAGATCTGCTCAGACCTGAAGCTTTCTTT
18 | TRBJ2-1 | . | . | TRBV5-1 | CASSLAGVSVSSYNEQFF | TGCGCCAGCAGCTTGGCCGGAGTTAGCGTGAGCTCCTACAATGAGCAGTTCTTC
14 | TRBJ1-1 | . | . | TRBV10-3 | CAISSVGGSTEAFF | TGTGCCATCAGTTCGGTGGGCGGGAGCACTGAAGCTTTCTTT
15 | TRBJ2-7 | . | . | TRBV5-4 | CASSTGGLDPLEQYF | TGTGCCAGCAGCACAGGGGGACTAGACCCGCTCGAGCAGTACTTC
15 | TRBJ2-7 | . | . | TRBV28 | CASSSGGGPTYEQYF | TGTGCCAGCAGTTCAGGGGGGGGGCCCACCTACGAGCAGTACTTC
17 | TRBJ1-6 | . | many | TRBV27 | CASSLPPQEGFNSPLHF | TGTGCCAGCAGTTTACCCCCTCAGGAGGGATTTAATTCACCCCTCCACTTT
15 | TRBJ2-1 | TRBD2 | once | TRBV5-6 | CASRTGLAGVNEQFF | TGTGCCAGCAGGACGGGACTAGCGGGAGTTAATGAGCAGTTCTTC
13 | TRBJ2-5 | . | . | TRBV30 | CAWSSGKGETQYF | TGTGCCTGGAGTAGTGGGAAGGGGGAGACCCAGTACTTC
15 | TRBJ1-3 | . | . | TRBV7-9 | CASTPVQGAGNTIYF | TGTGCCAGCACCCCAGTACAGGGAGCTGGAAACACCATATATTTT